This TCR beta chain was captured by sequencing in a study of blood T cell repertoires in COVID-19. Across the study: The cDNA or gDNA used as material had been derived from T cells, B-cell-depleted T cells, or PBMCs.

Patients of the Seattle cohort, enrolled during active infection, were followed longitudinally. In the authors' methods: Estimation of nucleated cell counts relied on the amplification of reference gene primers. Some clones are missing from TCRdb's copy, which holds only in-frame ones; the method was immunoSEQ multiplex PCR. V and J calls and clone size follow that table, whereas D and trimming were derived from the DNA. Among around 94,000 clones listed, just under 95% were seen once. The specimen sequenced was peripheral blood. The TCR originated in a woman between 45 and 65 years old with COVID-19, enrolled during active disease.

The CDR3 region is CASSLTGGTHNEQFF. The CDR3 DNA reads as TGTGCCAGTAGCCTAACAGGGGGGACGCACAATGAGCAGTTCTTC. The chain carries TRBV19 and TRBJ2-1; 8 positions agree with TRBD1. V gave up 6 bases and J gave up 5 bases; unmatched junction bases: 9. This CDR3 has 15 residues. Per the germline V gene, CDR1 is LNHDA and CDR2 is SQIVND (reference sequence).